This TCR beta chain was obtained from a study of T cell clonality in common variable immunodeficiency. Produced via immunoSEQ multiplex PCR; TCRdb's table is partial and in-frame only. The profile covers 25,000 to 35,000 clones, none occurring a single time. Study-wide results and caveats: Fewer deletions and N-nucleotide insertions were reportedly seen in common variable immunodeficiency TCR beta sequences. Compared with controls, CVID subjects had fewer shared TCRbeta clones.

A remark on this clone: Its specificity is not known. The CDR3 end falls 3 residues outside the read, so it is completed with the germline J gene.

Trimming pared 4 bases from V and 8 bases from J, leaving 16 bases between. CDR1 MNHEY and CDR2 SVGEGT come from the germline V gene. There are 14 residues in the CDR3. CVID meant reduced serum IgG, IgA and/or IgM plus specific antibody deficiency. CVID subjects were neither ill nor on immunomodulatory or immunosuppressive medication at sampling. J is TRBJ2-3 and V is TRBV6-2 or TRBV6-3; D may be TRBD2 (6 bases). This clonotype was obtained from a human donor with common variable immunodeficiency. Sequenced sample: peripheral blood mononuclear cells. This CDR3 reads CASSLLSGRSTQYF. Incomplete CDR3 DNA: TGTGCCAGCAGTTTACTCAGCGGGCGGAGTACG.